The entry that follows covers one T cell receptor (beta chain) sequence. What it binds is not known. This entry comes from a study of cytomegalovirus exposure and HLA in healthy donors. The study's findings and limits: The investigators catalogued 150 or so TCR beta chains as cytomegalovirus-associated.

The CDR3 extends over 15 amino acids. In germline, CDR1 is SGDLS, CDR2 YYNGEE. The trim removed 0 bases at V and 3 bases at J, leaving 6 bases unmatched. The donors formed part of the roughly 120-subject validation cohort, distinct from the approximately 670-subject first cohort. Assay: immunoSEQ multiplex PCR; the TCRdb copy retains only in-frame clones and omits some. The data show approximately 220,000 clones, approximately 83% seen once. The sequenced material came from PBMCs. This receptor was obtained from a woman between 25 and 40 years old in good health and CMV-seropositive. This chain uses TRBV9 with TRBJ2-7; 7 bases align to TRBD2. The CDR3 region has the DNA TGTGCCAGCAGCGTAGAAGCGGGATATAACTACGAGCAGTACTTC. It specifies CASSVEAGYNYEQYF.